This TCR beta chain emerged from a study of T cells after yellow fever vaccination. CDR1 MNHNS and CDR2 SASEGT come from the germline V gene. The V and J ends lost 1 base and 4 bases respectively, with 7 bases between them. The CDR3 runs to 13 residues. For TCR, cDNA came from 5'RACE template switching, which added a universal primer site and UMIs. In TCRdb, the 5' RACE reads were re-called with MiXCR into one record per CDR3 protein. The sample has approximately 300,000 distinct CDR3 sequences, around 6.8% seen once. As to this clonotype: Its cognate antigen is unknown.

Broader study findings: A large majority of primary-vaccination clones showed up again after the booster (roughly 95% CD4, 88% CD8).

The sequence came from a man younger than 30 who received the YFV17D yellow fever vaccine. The sequenced sample was PBMCs, obtained around 45 days after the first yellow fever vaccination. This chain joins TRBV6-1 and TRBJ1-1; weak D call: TRBD1 (5 bases). The CDR3 spells CASSEGGGTEAFF. The CDR3 DNA reads TGTGCCAGCAGTGAAGGGGGGGGCACTGAAGCTTTCTTT.